This TCR beta chain was captured in a study of T cell repertoires in cytomegalovirus infection. Study details: It can be stated that public TCR beta signatures indicated CMV infection as well as a matching HLA type. Study-wide findings and caveats: HLA-C-restricted, CMV-specific TCR beta clonotypes were dominant ex vivo. Summed frequency of shared TCR beta families picked out CMV carriers who also had the relevant HLA.

TCRdb processed the reads anew with MiXCR; each CDR3 protein has one entry. The data show approximately 500,000 distinct CDR3 sequences, with approximately 15% seen just once and approximately 24% held by the top ten. Remarks on this clonotype: Its antigen is not identified.

Deletions cut 5 bases from V and 4 bases from J, with 19 bases between. The length of the CDR3 is 16 residues. Germline lookup yields CDR1 LNHDA and CDR2 SQIVND (reference sequence). This TCR was recovered from a human donor in good health (CMV status not recorded). Some clones in this sample may be carry-over from other donors' samples. Source material: CD8+ T cells from PBMCs. The J gene is TRBJ2-3, the V gene TRBV19; perhaps D is TRBD1 or TRBD2 (5 bases each). Here the CDR3 DNA reads TGTGCCAGTAGTGTACGCTTAGGGGAGAGTGCAGATACGCAGTATTTT. It is translated as CASSVRLGESADTQYF.